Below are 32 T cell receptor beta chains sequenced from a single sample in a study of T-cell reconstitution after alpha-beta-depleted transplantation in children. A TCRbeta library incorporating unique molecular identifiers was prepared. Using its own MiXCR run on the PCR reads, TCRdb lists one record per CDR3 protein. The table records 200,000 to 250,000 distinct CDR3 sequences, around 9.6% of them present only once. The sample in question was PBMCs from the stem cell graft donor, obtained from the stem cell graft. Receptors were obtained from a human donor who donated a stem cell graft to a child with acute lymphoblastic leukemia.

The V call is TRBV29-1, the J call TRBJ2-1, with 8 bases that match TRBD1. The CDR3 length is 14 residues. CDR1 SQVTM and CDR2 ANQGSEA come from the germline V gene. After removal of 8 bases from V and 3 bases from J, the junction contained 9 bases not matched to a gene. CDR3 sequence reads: CSLTRGTGYNEQFF. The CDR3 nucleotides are TGCAGCTTGACCCGAGGGACAGGCTACAATGAGCAGTTCTTC.

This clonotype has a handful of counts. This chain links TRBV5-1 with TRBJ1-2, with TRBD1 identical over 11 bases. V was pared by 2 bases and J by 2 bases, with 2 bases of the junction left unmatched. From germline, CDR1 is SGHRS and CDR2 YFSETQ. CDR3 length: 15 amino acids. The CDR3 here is CASSFRTGGNYGYTF. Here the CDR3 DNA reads TGCGCCAGCAGCTTTAGGACAGGGGGCAACTATGGCTACACCTTC.

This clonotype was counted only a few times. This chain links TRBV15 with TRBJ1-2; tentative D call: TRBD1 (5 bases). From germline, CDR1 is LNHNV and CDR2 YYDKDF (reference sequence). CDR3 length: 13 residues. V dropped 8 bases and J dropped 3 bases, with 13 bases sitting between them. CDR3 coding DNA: TGTGCCACCGCGCGGGACTTCCACTATGGCTACACCTTC. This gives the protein CATARDFHYGYTF.

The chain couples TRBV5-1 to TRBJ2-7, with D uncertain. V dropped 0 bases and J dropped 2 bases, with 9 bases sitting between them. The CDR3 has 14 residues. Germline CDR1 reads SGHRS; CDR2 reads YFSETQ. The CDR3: CASSLDAYTYEQYF. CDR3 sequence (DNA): TGCGCCAGCAGCTTGGATGCTTACACCTACGAGCAGTACTTC.

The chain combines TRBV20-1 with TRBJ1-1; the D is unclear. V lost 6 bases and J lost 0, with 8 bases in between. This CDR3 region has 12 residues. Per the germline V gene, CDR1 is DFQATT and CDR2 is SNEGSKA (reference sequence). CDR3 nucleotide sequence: TGCAGTGCGCCGGGCATGAACACTGAAGCTTTCTTT. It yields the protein CSAPGMNTEAFF.

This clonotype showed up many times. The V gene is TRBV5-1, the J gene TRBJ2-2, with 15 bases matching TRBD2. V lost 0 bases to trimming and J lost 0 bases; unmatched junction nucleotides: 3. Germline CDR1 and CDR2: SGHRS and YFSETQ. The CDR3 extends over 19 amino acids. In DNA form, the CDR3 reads TGCGCCAGCAGCTTGGCCGGGACTAGCGGGGGGCCGAACACCGGGGAGCTGTTTTTT. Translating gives CASSLAGTSGGPNTGELFF.

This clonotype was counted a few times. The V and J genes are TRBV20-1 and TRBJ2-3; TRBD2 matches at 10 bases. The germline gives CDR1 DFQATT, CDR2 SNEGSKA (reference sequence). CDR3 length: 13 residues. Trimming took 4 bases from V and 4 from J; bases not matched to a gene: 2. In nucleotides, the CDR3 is TGCAGTGCTAAGCGGGGGGGCGCAGATACGCAGTATTTT. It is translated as CSAKRGGADTQYF.

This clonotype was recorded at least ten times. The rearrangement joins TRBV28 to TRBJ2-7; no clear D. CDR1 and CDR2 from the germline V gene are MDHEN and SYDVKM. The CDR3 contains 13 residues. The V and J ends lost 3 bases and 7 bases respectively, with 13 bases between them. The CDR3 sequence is CASSFPSQWEQYF. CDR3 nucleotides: TGTGCCAGCAGTTTTCCCAGCCAATGGGAGCAGTACTTC.

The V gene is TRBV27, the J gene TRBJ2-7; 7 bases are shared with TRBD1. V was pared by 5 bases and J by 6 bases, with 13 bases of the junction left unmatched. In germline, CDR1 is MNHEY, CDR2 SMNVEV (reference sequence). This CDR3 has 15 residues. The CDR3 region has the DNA TGTGCCAGCAGTATACGACAGGGTTTATCGGGCGAGCAGTACTTC. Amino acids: CASSIRQGLSGEQYF.

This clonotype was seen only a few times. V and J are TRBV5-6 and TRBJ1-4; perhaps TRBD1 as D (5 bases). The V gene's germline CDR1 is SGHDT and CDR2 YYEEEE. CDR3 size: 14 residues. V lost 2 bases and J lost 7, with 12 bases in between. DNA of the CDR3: TGTGCCAGCAGCTTTTTAGGGGTTCGTGAAAAACTGTTTTTT. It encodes CASSFLGVREKLFF.

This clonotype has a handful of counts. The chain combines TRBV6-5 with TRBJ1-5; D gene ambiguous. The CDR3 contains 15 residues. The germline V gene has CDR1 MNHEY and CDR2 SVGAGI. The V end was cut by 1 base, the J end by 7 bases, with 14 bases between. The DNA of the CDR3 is TGTGCCAGCAGTTACTTCAAGGGATACGGGCAGCCCCAGCATTTT. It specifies CASSYFKGYGQPQHF.

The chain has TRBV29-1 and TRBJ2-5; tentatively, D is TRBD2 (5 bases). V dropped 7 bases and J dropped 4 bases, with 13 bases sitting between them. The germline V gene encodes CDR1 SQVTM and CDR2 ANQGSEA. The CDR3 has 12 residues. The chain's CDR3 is CSGRTEGETQYF. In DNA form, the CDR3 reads TGCAGCGGGAGGACTGAGGGAGAGACCCAGTACTTC.

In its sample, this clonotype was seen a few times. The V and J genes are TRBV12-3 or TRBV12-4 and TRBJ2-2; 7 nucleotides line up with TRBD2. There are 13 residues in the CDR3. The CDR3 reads CALDRGVPGELFF. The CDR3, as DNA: TGTGCACTAGATCGGGGGGTCCCCGGGGAGCTGTTTTTT.

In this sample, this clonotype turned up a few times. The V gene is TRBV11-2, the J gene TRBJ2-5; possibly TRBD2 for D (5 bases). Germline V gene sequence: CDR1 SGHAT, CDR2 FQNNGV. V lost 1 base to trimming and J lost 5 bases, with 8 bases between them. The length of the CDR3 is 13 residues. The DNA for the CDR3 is TGTGCCAGCAGCTTAGCTAGCTTGGAGACCCAGTACTTC. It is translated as CASSLASLETQYF.

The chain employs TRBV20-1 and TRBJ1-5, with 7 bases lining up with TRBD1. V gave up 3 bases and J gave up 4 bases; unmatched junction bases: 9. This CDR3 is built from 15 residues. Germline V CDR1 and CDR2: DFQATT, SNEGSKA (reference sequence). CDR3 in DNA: TGCAGTGCTAGGGAGTCAGGGGGGCGGAATCAGCCCCAGCATTTT. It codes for CSARESGGRNQPQHF.

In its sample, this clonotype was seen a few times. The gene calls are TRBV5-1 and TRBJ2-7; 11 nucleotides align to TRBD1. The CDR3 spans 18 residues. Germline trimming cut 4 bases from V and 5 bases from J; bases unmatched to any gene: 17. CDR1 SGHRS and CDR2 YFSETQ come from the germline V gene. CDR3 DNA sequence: TGCGCCAGCAGCCCGGGGGGAGAACTGGGACAGGGGGTCCACGAGCAGTACTTC. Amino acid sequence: CASSPGGELGQGVHEQYF.

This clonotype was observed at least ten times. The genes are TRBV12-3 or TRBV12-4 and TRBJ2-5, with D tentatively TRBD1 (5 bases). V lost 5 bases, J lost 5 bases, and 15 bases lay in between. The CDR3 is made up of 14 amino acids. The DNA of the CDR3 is TGTGCCAGCAGTGTTGTAGCAGGGTGGGAGACCCAGTACTTC. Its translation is CASSVVAGWETQYF.

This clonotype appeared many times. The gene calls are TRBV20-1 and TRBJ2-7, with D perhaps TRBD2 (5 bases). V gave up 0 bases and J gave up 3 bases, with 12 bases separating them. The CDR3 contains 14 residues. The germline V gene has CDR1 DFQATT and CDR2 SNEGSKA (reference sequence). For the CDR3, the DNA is TGCAGTGCTAGAGATCCCGGAGGCAACTACGAGCAGTACTTC. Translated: CSARDPGGNYEQYF.

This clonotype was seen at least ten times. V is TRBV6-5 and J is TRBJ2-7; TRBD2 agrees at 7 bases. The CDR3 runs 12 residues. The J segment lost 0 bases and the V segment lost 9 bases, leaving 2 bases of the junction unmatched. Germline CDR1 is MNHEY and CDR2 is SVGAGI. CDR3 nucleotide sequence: TGTGCCAGTGGGGACTACTCCTACGAGCAGTACTTC. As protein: CASGDYSYEQYF.

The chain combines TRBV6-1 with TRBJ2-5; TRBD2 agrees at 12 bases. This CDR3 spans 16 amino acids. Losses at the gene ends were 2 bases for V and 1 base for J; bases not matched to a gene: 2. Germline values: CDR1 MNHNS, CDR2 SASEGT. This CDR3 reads CASSELAGGFQETQYF. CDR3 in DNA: TGTGCCAGCAGTGAACTAGCGGGGGGGTTCCAAGAGACCCAGTACTTC.

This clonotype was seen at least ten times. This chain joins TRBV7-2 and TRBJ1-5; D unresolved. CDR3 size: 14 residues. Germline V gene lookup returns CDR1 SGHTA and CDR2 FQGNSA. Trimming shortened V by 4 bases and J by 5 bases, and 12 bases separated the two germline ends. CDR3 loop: CASSSLGSHQPQHF. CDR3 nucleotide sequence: TGTGCCAGCAGCTCCCTAGGGTCCCATCAGCCCCAGCATTTT.

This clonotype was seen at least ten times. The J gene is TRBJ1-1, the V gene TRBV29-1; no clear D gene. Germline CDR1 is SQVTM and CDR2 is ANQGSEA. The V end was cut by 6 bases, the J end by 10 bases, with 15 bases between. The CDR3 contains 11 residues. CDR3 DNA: TGCAGCGTCGTCGAGCTGAAGGCAGCTTTCTTT. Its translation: CSVVELKAAFF.

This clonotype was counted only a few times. The CDR3 sequence: CASSGTGAWGTEAFF. CDR3 nucleotides: TGCGCCAGCAGCGGAACAGGGGCCTGGGGCACTGAAGCTTTCTTT. This chain uses TRBV5-1 with TRBJ1-1; 7 bases map to TRBD1. V trimming: 4 bases; J trimming: 4 bases; junction bases outside the gene matches: 10. Germline values: CDR1 SGHRS, CDR2 YFSETQ. This CDR3 is built from 15 residues.

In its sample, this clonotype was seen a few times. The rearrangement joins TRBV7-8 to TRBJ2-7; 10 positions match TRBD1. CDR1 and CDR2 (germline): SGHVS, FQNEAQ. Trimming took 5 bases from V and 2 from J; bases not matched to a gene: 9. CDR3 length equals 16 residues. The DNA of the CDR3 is TGTGCCAGCAGCATACCGGGACAGGGGTCCCCCTACGAGCAGTACTTC. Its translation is CASSIPGQGSPYEQYF.

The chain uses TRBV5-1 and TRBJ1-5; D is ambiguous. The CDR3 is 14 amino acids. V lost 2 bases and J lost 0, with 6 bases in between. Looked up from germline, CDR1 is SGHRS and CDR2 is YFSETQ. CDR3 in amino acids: CASSFDHSNQPQHF. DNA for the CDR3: TGCGCCAGCAGCTTTGATCATAGCAATCAGCCCCAGCATTTT.

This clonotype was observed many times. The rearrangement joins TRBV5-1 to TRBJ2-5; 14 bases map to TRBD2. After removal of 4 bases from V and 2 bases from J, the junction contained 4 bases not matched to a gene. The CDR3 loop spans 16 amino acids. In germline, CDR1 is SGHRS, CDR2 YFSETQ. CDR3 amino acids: CASSPGLAGDQETQYF. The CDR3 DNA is TGCGCCAGCAGCCCGGGACTAGCGGGGGATCAAGAGACCCAGTACTTC.

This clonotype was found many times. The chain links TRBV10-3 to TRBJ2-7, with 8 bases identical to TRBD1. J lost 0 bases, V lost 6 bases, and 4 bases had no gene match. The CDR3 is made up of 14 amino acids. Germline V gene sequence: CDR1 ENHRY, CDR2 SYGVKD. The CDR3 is CAISLDRGSYEQYF. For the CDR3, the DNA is TGTGCCATCAGCCTCGACAGGGGCTCCTACGAGCAGTACTTC.

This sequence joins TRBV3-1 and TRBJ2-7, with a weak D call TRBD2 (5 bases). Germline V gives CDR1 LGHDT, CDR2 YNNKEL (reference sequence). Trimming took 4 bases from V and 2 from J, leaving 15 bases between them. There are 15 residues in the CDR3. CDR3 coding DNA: TGTGCCAGCAGCCTACCGGGAAGACAAACCTACGAGCAGTACTTC. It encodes CASSLPGRQTYEQYF.

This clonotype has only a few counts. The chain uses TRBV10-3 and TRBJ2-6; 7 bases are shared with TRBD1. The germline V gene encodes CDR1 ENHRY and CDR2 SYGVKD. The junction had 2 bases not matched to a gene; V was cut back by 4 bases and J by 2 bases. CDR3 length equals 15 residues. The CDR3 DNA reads TGTGCCATCAGTGGCACAGGGGCTGGGGCCAACGTCCTGACTTTC. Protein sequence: CAISGTGAGANVLTF.

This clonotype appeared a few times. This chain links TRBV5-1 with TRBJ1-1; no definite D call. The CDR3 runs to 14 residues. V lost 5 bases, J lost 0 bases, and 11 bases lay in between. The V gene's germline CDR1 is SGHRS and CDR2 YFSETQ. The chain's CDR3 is CASREGNLNTEAFF. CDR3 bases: TGCGCCAGCAGGGAAGGGAACCTGAACACTGAAGCTTTCTTT.

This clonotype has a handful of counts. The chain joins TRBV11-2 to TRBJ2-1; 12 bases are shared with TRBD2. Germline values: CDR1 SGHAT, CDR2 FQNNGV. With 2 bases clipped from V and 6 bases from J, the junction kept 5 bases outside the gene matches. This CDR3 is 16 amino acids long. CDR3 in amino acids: CASSLSLAGGPNEQFF. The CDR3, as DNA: TGTGCCAGCAGCTTAAGTCTAGCGGGGGGGCCCAATGAGCAGTTCTTC.

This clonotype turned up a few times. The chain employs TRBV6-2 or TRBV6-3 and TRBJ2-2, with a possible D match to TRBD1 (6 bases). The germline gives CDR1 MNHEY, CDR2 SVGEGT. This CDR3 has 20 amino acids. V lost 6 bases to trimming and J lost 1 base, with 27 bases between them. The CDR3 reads CASSPGMSDRSWWNTGELFF. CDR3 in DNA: TGTGCCAGCAGCCCCGGCATGTCCGACAGGTCTTGGTGGAACACCGGGGAGCTGTTTTTT.